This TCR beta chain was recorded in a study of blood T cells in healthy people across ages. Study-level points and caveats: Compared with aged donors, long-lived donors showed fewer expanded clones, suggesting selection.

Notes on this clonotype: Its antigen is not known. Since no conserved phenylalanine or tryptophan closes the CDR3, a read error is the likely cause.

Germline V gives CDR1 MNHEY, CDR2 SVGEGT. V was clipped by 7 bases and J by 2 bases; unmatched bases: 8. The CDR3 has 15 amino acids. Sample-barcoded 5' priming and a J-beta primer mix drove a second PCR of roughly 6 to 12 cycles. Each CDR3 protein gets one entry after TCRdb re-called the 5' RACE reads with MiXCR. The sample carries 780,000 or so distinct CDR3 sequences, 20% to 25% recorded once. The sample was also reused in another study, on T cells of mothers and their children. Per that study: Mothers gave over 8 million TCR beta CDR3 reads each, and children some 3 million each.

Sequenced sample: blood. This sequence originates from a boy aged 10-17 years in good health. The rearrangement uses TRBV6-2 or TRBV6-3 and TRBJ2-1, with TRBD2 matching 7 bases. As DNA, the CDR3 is TGTGCCAGCACCCCGGGGGGAAATACCTACAATGAGCAGTTCATC. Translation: CASTPGGNTYNEQFI.